The source of this T cell receptor (beta chain) is a study of T cells after posttransplantation cyclophosphamide. The germline gives CDR1 SGDLS, CDR2 YYNGEE. This CDR3 is built from 15 residues. With 3 bases clipped from V and 3 bases from J, the junction kept 8 bases outside the gene matches. Generated by immunoSEQ multiplex PCR, the TCRdb table keeps only in-frame clones and is missing some. The sample carries about 52,000 clones, just over 85% recorded once. Source material: PBMCs. The chain links TRBV9 to TRBJ2-7; 8 bases are shared with TRBD2. This TCR was sampled from a man aged 25 to 45 with a blood cancer, CMV-positive, and with a related stem cell donor. The CDR3 protein is CASSAGGEVFYEQYF. DNA for the CDR3: TGTGCCAGCAGCGCGGGGGGGGAGGTCTTCTACGAGCAGTACTTC. Full variable domain (outside the CDR3, taken from reference TRBV9 and TRBJ2-7): DSGVTQTPKHLITATGQRVTLRCSPRSGDLSVYWYQQSLDQGLQFLIQYYNGEERAKGNILERFSAQQFPDLHSELNLSSLELGDSALYFCASSAGGEVFYEQYFGPGTRLTVT.